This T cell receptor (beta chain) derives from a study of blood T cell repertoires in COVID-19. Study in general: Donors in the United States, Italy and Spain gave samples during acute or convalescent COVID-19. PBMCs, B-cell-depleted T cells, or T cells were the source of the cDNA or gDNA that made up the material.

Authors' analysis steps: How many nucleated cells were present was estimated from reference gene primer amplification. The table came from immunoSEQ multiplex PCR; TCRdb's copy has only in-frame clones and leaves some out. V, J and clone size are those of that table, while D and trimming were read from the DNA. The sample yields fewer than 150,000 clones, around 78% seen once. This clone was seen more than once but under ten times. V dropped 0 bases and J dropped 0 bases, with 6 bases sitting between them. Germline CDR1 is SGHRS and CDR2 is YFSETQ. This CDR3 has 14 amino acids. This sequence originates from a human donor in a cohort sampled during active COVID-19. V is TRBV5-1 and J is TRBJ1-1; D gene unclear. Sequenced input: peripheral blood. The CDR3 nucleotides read TGCGCCAGCAGCTTGGATCCGGTGAACACTGAAGCTTTCTTT. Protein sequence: CASSLDPVNTEAFF.